The 21 T cell receptor beta chains reported below all come from one sample, sequenced in a study of blood T cell repertoires in COVID-19. The data were produced by immunoSEQ multiplex PCR, yet TCRdb's version contains in-frame clones alone and is incomplete. The table shows roughly 500,000 clones, with 70% to 90% occurring only once. The sequenced sample was PBMCs or T cells enriched from blood (not recorded which). Receptor source: a woman in her 40s who had recovered from COVID-19.

The chain uses TRBV19 and TRBJ2-7; 7 nucleotides agree with TRBD2. The length of the CDR3 is 14 residues. From germline, CDR1 is LNHDA and CDR2 SQIVND (reference sequence). Trimming took 4 bases from V and 2 from J; bases not matched to a gene: 5. The CDR3 spells CASSSSSGAYEQYF. As DNA, the CDR3 is TGTGCCAGTAGTAGCTCTAGCGGAGCCTACGAGCAGTACTTC.

Notes on this clone: The identical CDR3 is also encoded by other nucleotide sequences in the sample. The rearrangement joins TRBV3-1 (or the pseudogene TRBV3-2) to TRBJ1-5, with 11 bases aligning to TRBD1. The CDR3 is 16 amino acids. V was pared by 1 base and J by 4 bases, with 3 bases of the junction left unmatched. Germline V CDR1 and CDR2: LGHDT, YNNKEL (reference sequence). For the CDR3, the DNA is TGTGCCAGCAGCCAAGCCGGGACAGGGGGGAATCAGCCCCAGCATTTT. Its translation: CASSQAGTGGNQPQHF.

The chain is built from TRBV2 and TRBJ1-5, with 9 nucleotides matching TRBD1. Looked up from germline, CDR1 is SNHLY and CDR2 is FYNNEI. The CDR3 covers 15 residues. The junction had 1 base not matched to a gene; V was cut back by 0 bases and J by 4 bases. This CDR3 reads CASSEAGTGNQPQHF. The CDR3 DNA sequence: TGTGCCAGCAGTGAAGCCGGGACAGGGAATCAGCCCCAGCATTTT.

This chain links TRBV2 with TRBJ2-6, with D perhaps TRBD2 (6 bases). The V end was cut by 0 bases, the J end by 3 bases, with 9 bases between. This CDR3 is built from 16 residues. Per the germline V gene, CDR1 is SNHLY and CDR2 is FYNNEI. The CDR3 DNA is TGTGCCAGCAGTGAAGCCTGGGGGGTTGGGGCCAACGTCCTGACTTTC. Translating it yields CASSEAWGVGANVLTF.

A word on this clone: The sample has other DNA sequences that encode this CDR3 too. This chain joins TRBV7-9 and TRBJ1-1, with unresolved D. Germline V CDR1 and CDR2: SEHNR, FQNEAQ (reference sequence). The V gene lost 2 bases and the J gene lost 2 bases, with 6 bases spanning the gap. The CDR3 contains 13 residues. CDR3: CASSLQVNTEAFF. DNA for the CDR3: TGTGCCAGCAGCTTACAGGTTAACACTGAAGCTTTCTTT. Looking up the rest from reference TRBV7-9 and TRBJ1-1 gives the full variable domain: DTGVSQNPRHKITKRGQNVTFRCDPISEHNRLYWYRQTLGQGPEFLTYFQNEAQLEKSRLLSDRFSAERPKGSFSTLEIQRTEQGDSAMYLCASSLQVNTEAFFGQGTRLTVV.

The chain carries TRBV24-1 and TRBJ2-2, with D unclear. Germline V gene data show CDR1 as KGHDR and CDR2 as SFDVKD. The CDR3 runs to 14 residues. Trimming shortened V by 2 bases and J by 3 bases, and 6 bases separated the two germline ends. For the CDR3, the DNA is TGTGCCACCAGTGATTCGGCGGACACCGGGGAGCTGTTTTTT. The encoded protein is CATSDSADTGELFF.

The chain has TRBV15 and TRBJ2-3; 8 bases are a match to TRBD1. The CDR3 length is 16 residues. J gave up 4 bases and V 3 bases, and 9 bases lay outside the gene matches. CDR1 LNHNV and CDR2 YYDKDF come from the germline V gene (reference sequence). CDR3 sequence reads: CATSSRQGQVSDTQYF. CDR3 nucleotides: TGTGCCACCAGCAGCAGACAGGGGCAGGTCTCAGATACGCAGTATTTT.

The V and J genes are TRBV19 and TRBJ1-6; a possible D gene is TRBD1 (5 bases). The CDR3 spans 15 residues. Germline CDR1 and CDR2: LNHDA and SQIVND (reference sequence). V was trimmed by 3 bases and J by 2 bases, leaving 8 bases between them. In DNA, the CDR3 is TGTGCCAGTAGTATCACAGGCACCTATAATTCACCCCTCCACTTT. This gives the protein CASSITGTYNSPLHF.

The rearrangement joins TRBV15 to TRBJ1-2, with TRBD1 identical over 8 bases. Trimming at V came to 4 bases and at J to 6 bases, leaving 10 bases not matched to a gene. Germline values: CDR1 LNHNV, CDR2 YYDKDF (reference sequence). This CDR3 contains 15 residues. CDR3 in DNA: TGTGCCACCAGCACAAGAGGACAGGGAACGGATGGCTACACCTTC. Encoded protein: CATSTRGQGTDGYTF.

This chain uses TRBV5-5 with TRBJ2-1, with 10 bases that match TRBD2. CDR1 and CDR2 from the germline V gene are SGHKS and YYEKEE (reference sequence). V was pared by 6 bases and J by 2 bases, with 8 bases of the junction left unmatched. The CDR3 spans 16 residues. The CDR3 DNA reads as TGTGCCAGCACCTACCGGACTAGCGGCACCTACAATGAGCAGTTCTTC. Encoded protein: CASTYRTSGTYNEQFF. Combining the CDR3 with reference TRBV5-5 and TRBJ2-1 gives the whole variable domain DAGVTQSPTHLIKTRGQQVTLRCSPISGHKSVSWYQQVLGQGPQFIFQYYEKEERGRGNFPDRFSARQFPNYSSELNVNALLLGDSALYLCASTYRTSGTYNEQFFGPGTRLTVL.

V usage is TRBV12-3 or TRBV12-4 and J usage is TRBJ1-1; D is unresolved. Between the trimmed V and J ends, which lost 5 bases and 4 bases, there was a span of 5 bases. The CDR3 has 11 residues. The CDR3 nucleotides read TGTGCCAGCAGTCCTTTCACTGAAGCTTTCTTT. Protein product: CASSPFTEAFF.

The chain carries TRBV7-2 and TRBJ2-3; 13 bases agree with TRBD2. Germline V lookup: CDR1 SGHTA, CDR2 FQGNSA. This CDR3 region has 16 residues. J gave up 4 bases and V 5 bases, and 6 bases lay outside the gene matches. The CDR3 spells CASSAGTSGAADTQYF. The CDR3 DNA reads as TGTGCCAGCAGCGCAGGGACTAGCGGGGCGGCAGATACGCAGTATTTT. Together with reference TRBV7-2 and TRBJ2-3, the CDR3 gives the full variable domain: GAGVSQSPSNKVTEKGKDVELRCDPISGHTALYWYRQSLGQGLEFLIYFQGNSAPDKSGLPSDRFSAERTGGSVSTLTIQRTQQEDSAVYLCASSAGTSGAADTQYFGPGTRLTVL.

J is TRBJ2-3 and V is TRBV13; the match to TRBD1 covers 7 bases. Trimming at V came to 5 bases and at J to 1 base, leaving 9 bases not matched to a gene. The CDR3 has 16 residues. From germline, CDR1 is PRHDT and CDR2 FYEKMQ (reference sequence). The DNA for the CDR3 is TGTGCCAGCAGCCTAACCTTAGGACAGGGCACAGATACGCAGTATTTT. It codes for CASSLTLGQGTDTQYF. The full variable domain, with the rest looked up from reference TRBV13 and TRBJ2-3, is AAGVIQSPRHLIKEKRETATLKCYPIPRHDTVYWYQQGPGQDPQFLISFYEKMQSDKGSIPDRFSAQQFSDYHSELNMSSLELGDSALYFCASSLTLGQGTDTQYFGPGTRLTVL.

This chain joins TRBV19 and TRBJ1-5; D gene uncertain. The germline CDR1 and CDR2 sequences are LNHDA and SQIVND (reference sequence). This CDR3 region has 18 residues. V lost 3 bases and J lost 4, with 22 bases in between. The CDR3 is CASSMVPLVSSVNQPQHF. CDR3 coding DNA: TGTGCCAGTAGTATGGTTCCCCTAGTATCGTCAGTTAATCAGCCCCAGCATTTT. The entire variable domain, with the rest obtained from reference TRBV19 and TRBJ1-5, is as follows: DGGITQSPKYLFRKEGQNVTLSCEQNLNHDAMYWYRQDPGQGLRLIYYSQIVNDFQKGDIAEGYSVSREKKESFPLTVTSAQKNPTAFYLCASSMVPLVSSVNQPQHFGDGTRLSIL.

This clone was counted only a few times. The rearrangement uses TRBV3-1 (or the pseudogene TRBV3-2) and TRBJ1-2, with D possibly TRBD1 on 6 matching bases. Trimming pared 3 bases from V and 9 bases from J, leaving 8 bases between. The CDR3 is 11 residues long. Germline CDR1 is LGHDT and CDR2 is YNNKEL (reference sequence). The CDR3 region has the DNA TGTGCCAGCAGCCAGACAGGTCGCTACACCTTC. Protein: CASSQTGRYTF.

The V call is TRBV7-5, the J call TRBJ2-7; the DNA was not compared with TRBD2, the D call given in the table. TRBV7-5 represents a pseudogene. The CDR3 loop spans 13 amino acids. The CDR3 DNA reads TGTGCCAGAAGCTTAAGCGCGGAAAACAAGCAGTACTTC. Translating gives CARSLSAENKQYF.

V and J are TRBV2 and TRBJ1-5; D is perhaps TRBD1 (5 bases). The CDR3 totals 15 residues. V gave up 8 bases and J gave up 9 bases, with 23 bases separating them. CDR1 and CDR2 from the germline V gene are SNHLY and FYNNEI. DNA for the CDR3: TGTGCCAGCCGCCCCCAACGGGGGAGCGGCCTGCCCCAGCATTTT. It translates to CASRPQRGSGLPQHF.

J is TRBJ2-1 and V is TRBV24-1, with a tentative D call TRBD2 (5 bases). V was trimmed by 3 bases and J by 10 bases, leaving 27 bases between them. The CDR3 length is 18 residues. Per germline, CDR1 KGHDR and CDR2 SFDVKD. CDR3 loop: CATSDPTDPTKPGGEQFF. The CDR3 nucleotides are TGTGCCACCAGTGATCCTACGGACCCCACGAAGCCAGGCGGGGAGCAGTTCTTC.

The J gene is TRBJ2-6, the V gene TRBV5-5; no clear D gene. The ends were cut back, 0 bases at V and 4 bases at J, with 8 bases in the middle. Looked up from germline, CDR1 is SGHKS and CDR2 is YYEKEE (reference sequence). CDR3 size: 15 residues. The CDR3 DNA follows: TGTGCCAGCAGCTTGGGGCAGGTGGGGGCCAACGTCCTGACTTTC. Its translation: CASSLGQVGANVLTF.

This rearrangement joins TRBV5-1 to TRBJ1-2, with D hard to call. The CDR3 contains 11 residues. Germline lookup yields CDR1 SGHRS and CDR2 YFSETQ. V was cut by 5 bases and J by 4 bases, with 6 bases left in between. The CDR3 nucleotides read TGCGCCAGCAGGGCAGGCTATGGCTACACCTTC. Its protein product is CASRAGYGYTF.

This chain joins TRBV3-1 (or the pseudogene TRBV3-2) and TRBJ1-1, with a tentative D call TRBD1 (5 bases). V shed 4 bases and J shed 5 bases, with 14 bases lying between them. The V gene's germline CDR1 is LGHDT and CDR2 YNNKEL (reference sequence). There are 14 residues in the CDR3. The CDR3 region has the DNA TGTGCCAGCAGCCGCGCGGGAGGGGTGACTGAAGCTTTCTTT. Encoded protein: CASSRAGGVTEAFF.